This T cell receptor beta chain was recorded in a study of T cell responses to AZD1222 COVID-19 vaccine. Study-level results: It was only a handful of AZD1222 recipients who were seropositive at baseline. Donors skewed white British and female; clonal diversity was possibly underestimated.

About this clone itself: The target antigen is unknown.

The CDR3 extends over 14 amino acids. Germline V gene lookup returns CDR1 SGHVS and CDR2 FQNEAQ. V was shortened by 5 bases and J by 0 bases, with 8 bases between the two germline ends. Sequencing used immunoSEQ multiplex PCR; TCRdb keeps in-frame clones, though not all of them. The top ten clones hold approximately 1.7% of a sample with about 120,000 clones, around nine tenths of them seen once. The sequence derives from an adult in good health. J is TRBJ2-1 and V is TRBV7-8; D is uncertain. The source material was peripheral blood, sampled on day 0 of AZD1222 vaccination. The CDR3 nucleotides read TGTGCCAGCAGCCCTAGGAGCTCCTACAATGAGCAGTTCTTC. Translating gives CASSPRSSYNEQFF. Supplemented by reference TRBV7-8 and TRBJ2-1, the full variable domain reads GAGVSQSPRYKVAKRGQDVALRCDPISGHVSLFWYQQALGQGPEFLTYFQNEAQLDKSGLPSDRFFAERPEGSVSTLKIQRTQQEDSAVYLCASSPRSSYNEQFFGPGTRLTVL.